This T cell receptor beta chain stems from a study of blood T cell repertoires in COVID-19. TCRdb's copy holds only in-frame clones and misses some; the assay was immunoSEQ multiplex PCR. The sample records 200,000 or so clones, roughly 88% being singletons. Trimming cost V 1 base and J 5 bases, with 8 bases left between them. CDR3 size: 13 residues. Germline V gene lookup returns CDR1 MGHDK and CDR2 SYGVNS. Each participant's cohort was designated according to participant-reported clinical history. The material sequenced was PBMCs or T cells enriched from blood (not recorded which). V usage is TRBV25-1 and J usage is TRBJ1-2, with D unresolved. This TCR derives from a woman aged 40 to 49 with acute COVID-19. The CDR3 reads CASSEFPDYGYTF. The CDR3 bases are TGTGCCAGCAGTGAATTCCCAGATTATGGCTACACCTTC.